The rows below give T cell receptor beta chains drawn from one sample of a study of shared clonotypes between healthy human individuals. The method was immunoSEQ multiplex PCR; TCRdb's version includes in-frame clones alone and lacks a portion of them. This sample has hundreds of thousands of clones; almost 95% occur once, and the top ten carry under 30%. The sequencing input was naive CD8+ T cells sorted from blood. The source is a man aged 25 to 40 in good health. Each CDR3 is given with its conserved first and last residue. Each record gives: V gene, CDR3 length, J gene, CDR3 protein.

TRBV5-6	13	TRBJ1-2	CASSSGRGYGYTF
TRBV4-2	22	TRBJ2-3	CASSLTSWTLAGGGPSTDTQYF
TRBV4-1	14	TRBJ2-3	CASSQGENTDTQYF
TRBV5-1	13	TRBJ2-1	CASSLASFNEQFF
TRBV18	14	TRBJ2-3	CASSPVYSTDTQYF
TRBV28	15	TRBJ2-3	CASSLRSASTDTQYF
TRBV6-1	13	TRBJ2-7	CASSGGNAYEQYF
TRBV27	11	TRBJ1-2	CASSRRGGYTF
TRBV11-3	17	TRBJ1-4	CASSLTGTAKQDEKLFF
TRBV28	16	TRBJ2-2	CASSLWGAGDTGELFF
TRBV28	14	TRBJ2-3	CASREPRGTDTQYF
TRBV7-9	16	TRBJ1-4	CASSPPLRGLGEKLFF
TRBV2	15	TRBJ2-1	CASSEVDSSYNEQFF
TRBV7-2	16	TRBJ2-4	CASSLPDGLAKNIQYF
TRBV27	15	TRBJ1-2	CASSPQGQGVYGYTF
TRBV4-1	18	TRBJ2-1	CASSQVSSSGSPHNEQFF
TRBV7-9	14	TRBJ2-7	CASSPTGGGYEQYF
TRBV7-9	17	TRBJ1-4	CASSRARAHATNEKLFF
TRBV4-1	14	TRBJ1-1	CASSQEGLNTEAFF
TRBV4-1	16	TRBJ2-7	CASSQDFASASYEQYF
TRBV5-1	15	TRBJ2-3	CASSSGQGGRGTQYF
TRBV29-1	12	TRBJ2-3	CSVVEGSDTQYF
TRBV4-2	16	TRBJ2-7	CASSQDLWTGAYEQYF
TRBV27	15	TRBJ2-7	CARCLQREIGHEQYF
TRBV19	12	TRBJ2-7	CASSMGGNEQYF
TRBV13	14	TRBJ2-7	CASSPTGDPYEQYF
TRBV6-5	12	TRBJ2-2	CASRPIGGELFF
TRBV5-1	16	TRBJ2-1	CASSLDGQSSYNEQFF
TRBV6-5	11	TRBJ2-7	CASSGGYEQYF
TRBV19	16	TRBJ2-1	CASSPQTGGDYNEQFF